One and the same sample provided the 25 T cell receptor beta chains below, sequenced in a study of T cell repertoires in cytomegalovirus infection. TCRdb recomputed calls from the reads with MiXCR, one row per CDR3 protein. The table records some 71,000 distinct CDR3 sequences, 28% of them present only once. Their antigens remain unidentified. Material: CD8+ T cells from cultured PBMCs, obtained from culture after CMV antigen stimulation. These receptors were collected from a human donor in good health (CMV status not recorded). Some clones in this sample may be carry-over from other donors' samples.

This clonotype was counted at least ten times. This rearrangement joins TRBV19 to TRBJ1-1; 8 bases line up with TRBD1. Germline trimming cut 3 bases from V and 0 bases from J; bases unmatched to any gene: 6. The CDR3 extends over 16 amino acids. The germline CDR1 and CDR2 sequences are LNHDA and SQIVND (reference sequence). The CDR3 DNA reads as TGTGCCAGTAGTATTGGACAGGGTCTCATGAACACTGAAGCTTTCTTT. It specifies CASSIGQGLMNTEAFF.

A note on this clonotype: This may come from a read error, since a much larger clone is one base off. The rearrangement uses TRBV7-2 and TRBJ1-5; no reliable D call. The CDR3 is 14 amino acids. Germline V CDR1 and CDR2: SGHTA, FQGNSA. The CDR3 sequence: CASSLERVDQTQHF. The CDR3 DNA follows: TGTGCCAGCAGCTTAGAAAGGGTCGATCAGACCCAGCATTTT.

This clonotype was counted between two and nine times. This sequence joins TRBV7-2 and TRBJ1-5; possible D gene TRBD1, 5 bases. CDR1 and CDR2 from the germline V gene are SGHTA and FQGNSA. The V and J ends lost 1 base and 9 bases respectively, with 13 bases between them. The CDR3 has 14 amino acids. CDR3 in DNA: TGTGCCAGCAGCTTAGAGCCGGGGCCGGGGCCCCAGCATTTT. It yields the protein CASSLEPGPGPQHF.

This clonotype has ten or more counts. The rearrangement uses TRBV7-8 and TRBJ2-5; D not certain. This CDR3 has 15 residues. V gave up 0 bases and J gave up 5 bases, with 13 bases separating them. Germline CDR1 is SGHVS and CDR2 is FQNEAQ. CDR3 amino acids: CASSLAGYAPETQYF. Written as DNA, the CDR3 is TGTGCCAGCAGCTTAGCGGGATATGCCCCGGAGACCCAGTACTTC.

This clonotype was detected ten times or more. CDR3 in amino acids: CASTGAEAFF. The DNA of the CDR3 is TGTGCCAGCACCGGGGCTGAAGCTTTCTTT. J is TRBJ1-1 and V is TRBV6-2 or TRBV6-3; D ambiguous. Germline assignment: CDR1 MNHEY and CDR2 SVGEGT. This CDR3 is built from 10 residues. The ends were cut back, 7 bases at V and 6 bases at J, with 6 bases in the middle.

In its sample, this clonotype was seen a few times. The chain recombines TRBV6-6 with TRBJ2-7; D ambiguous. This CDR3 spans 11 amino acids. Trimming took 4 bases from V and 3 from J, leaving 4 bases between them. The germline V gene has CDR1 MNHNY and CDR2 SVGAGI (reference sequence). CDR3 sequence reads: CASSSIYEQYF. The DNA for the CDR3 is TGTGCCAGCAGTTCCATCTACGAGCAGTACTTC.

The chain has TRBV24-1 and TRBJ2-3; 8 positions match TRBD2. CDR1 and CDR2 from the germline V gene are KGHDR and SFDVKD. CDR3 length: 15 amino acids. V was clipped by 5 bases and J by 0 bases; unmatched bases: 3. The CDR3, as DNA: TGTGCCACCAGTGGTAGCGGGACTAGCACAGATACGCAGTATTTT. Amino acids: CATSGSGTSTDTQYF.

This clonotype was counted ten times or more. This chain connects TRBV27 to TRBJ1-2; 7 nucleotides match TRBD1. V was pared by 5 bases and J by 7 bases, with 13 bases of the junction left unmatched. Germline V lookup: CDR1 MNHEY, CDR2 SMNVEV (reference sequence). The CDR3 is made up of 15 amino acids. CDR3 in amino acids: CASSHGPGGTGGYTF. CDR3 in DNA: TGTGCCAGCAGTCACGGGCCAGGGGGGACGGGTGGCTACACCTTC.

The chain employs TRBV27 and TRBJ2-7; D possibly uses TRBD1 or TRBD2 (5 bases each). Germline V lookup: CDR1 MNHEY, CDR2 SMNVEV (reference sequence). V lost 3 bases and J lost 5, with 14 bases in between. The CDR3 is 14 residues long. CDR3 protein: CASSFGQGVNEQYF. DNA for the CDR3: TGTGCCAGCAGTTTTGGGCAGGGAGTGAACGAGCAGTACTTC.

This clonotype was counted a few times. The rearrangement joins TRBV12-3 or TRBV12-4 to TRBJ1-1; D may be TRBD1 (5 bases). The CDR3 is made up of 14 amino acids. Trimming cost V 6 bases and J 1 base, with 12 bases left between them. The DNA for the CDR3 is TGTGCCAGCAGCCAGTTAGGGGCGAACACTGAAGCTTTCTTT. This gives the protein CASSQLGANTEAFF.

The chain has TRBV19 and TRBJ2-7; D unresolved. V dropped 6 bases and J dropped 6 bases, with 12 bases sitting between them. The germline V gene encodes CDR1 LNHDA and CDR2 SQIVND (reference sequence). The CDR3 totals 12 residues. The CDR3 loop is CASSSGIGEQYF. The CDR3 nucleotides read TGTGCCAGTAGCTCCGGAATCGGCGAGCAGTACTTC.

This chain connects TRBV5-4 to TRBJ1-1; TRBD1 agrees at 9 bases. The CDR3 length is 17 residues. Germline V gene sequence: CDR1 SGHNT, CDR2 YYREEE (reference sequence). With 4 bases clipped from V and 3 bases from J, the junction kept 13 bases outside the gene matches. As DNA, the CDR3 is TGTGCCAGCAGCAGAGATACAGGGGGCAATGAAGACACTGAAGCTTTCTTT. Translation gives CASSRDTGGNEDTEAFF.

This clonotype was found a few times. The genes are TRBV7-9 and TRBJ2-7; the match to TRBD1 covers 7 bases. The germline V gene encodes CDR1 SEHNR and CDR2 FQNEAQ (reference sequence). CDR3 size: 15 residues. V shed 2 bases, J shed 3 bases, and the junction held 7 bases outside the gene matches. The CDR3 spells CASSLPDREIYEQYF. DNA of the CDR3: TGTGCCAGCAGCTTACCCGACAGGGAAATCTACGAGCAGTACTTC.

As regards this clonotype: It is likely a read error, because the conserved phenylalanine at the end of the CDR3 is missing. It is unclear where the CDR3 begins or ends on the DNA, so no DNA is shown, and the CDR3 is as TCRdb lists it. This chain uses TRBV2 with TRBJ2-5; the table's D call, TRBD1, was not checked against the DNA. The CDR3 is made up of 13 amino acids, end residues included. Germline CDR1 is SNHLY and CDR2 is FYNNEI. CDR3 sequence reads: CASSEAGALGAVV.

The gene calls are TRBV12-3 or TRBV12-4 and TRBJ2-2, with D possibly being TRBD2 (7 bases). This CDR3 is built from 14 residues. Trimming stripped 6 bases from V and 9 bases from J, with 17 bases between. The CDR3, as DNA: TGTGCCAGCAGCTCGGCGGGGGCAGGCAGGGAGCTGTTTTTT. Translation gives CASSSAGAGRELFF.

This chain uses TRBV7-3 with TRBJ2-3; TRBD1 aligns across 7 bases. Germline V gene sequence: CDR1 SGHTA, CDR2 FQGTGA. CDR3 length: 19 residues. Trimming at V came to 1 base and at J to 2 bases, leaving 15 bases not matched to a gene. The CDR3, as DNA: TGTGCCAGCAGCTTAATCCAGGGAAGTCACAGGGGTCTCACAGATACGCAGTATTTT. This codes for CASSLIQGSHRGLTDTQYF.

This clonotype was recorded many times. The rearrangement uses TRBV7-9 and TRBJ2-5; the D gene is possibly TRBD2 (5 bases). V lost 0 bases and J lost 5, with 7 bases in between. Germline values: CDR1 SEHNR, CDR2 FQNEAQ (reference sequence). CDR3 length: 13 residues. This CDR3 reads CASSLASGETQYF. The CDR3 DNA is TGTGCCAGCAGCTTAGCGTCGGGGGAGACCCAGTACTTC.

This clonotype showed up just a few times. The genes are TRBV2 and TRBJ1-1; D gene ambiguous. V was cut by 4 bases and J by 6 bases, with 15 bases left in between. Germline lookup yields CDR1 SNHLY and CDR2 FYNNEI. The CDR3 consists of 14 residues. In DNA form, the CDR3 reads TGTGCCAGCAGTGGCCCGGCGGGTGGGCCTGAAGCTTTCTTT. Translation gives CASSGPAGGPEAFF.

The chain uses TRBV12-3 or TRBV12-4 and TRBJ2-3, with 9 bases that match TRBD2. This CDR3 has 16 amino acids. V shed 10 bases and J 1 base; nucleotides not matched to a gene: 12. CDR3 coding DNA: TGTGCCACCGGTATGACTAGCGGACGGGGCACAGATACGCAGTATTTT. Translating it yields CATGMTSGRGTDTQYF.

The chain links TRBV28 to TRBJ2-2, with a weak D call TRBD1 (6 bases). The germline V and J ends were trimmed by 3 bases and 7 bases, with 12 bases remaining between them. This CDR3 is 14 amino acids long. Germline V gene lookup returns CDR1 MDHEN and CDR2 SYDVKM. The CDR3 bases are TGTGCCAGCAGTTTTAGGGGGTTATACGGGGAGCTGTTTTTT. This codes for CASSFRGLYGELFF.

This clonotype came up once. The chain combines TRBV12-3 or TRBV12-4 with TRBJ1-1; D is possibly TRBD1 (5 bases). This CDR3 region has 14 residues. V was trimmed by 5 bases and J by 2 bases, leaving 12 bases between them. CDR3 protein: CASSVGGGNTEAFF. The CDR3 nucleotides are TGTGCCAGCAGTGTAGGTGGGGGTAACACTGAAGCTTTCTTT.

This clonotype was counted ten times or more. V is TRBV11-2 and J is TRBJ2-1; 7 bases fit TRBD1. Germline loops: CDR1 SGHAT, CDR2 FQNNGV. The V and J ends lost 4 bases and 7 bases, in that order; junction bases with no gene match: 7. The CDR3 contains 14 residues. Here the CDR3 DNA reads TGTGCCAGCAGCTCGACAGGGAACCGAAATGAGCAGTTCTTC. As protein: CASSSTGNRNEQFF.

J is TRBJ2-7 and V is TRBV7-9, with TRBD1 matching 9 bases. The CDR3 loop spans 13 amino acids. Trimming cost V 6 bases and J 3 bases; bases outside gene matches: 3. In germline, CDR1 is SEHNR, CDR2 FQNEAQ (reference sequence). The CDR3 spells CASRTGGVYEQYF. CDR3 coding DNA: TGTGCCAGCAGGACAGGGGGGGTCTACGAGCAGTACTTC.

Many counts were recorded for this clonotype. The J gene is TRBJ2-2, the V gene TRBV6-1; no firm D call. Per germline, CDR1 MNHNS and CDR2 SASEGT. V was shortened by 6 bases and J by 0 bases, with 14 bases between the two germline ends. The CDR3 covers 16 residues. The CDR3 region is CASSELTPANTGELFF. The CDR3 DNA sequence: TGTGCCAGCAGCGAGCTGACACCCGCGAACACCGGGGAGCTGTTTTTT.

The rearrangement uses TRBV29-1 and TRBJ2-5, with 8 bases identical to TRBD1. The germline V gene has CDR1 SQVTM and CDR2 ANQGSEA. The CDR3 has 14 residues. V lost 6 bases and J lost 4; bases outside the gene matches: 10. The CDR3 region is CSVGVDRGRETQYF. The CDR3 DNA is TGCAGCGTGGGGGTAGACAGGGGACGAGAGACCCAGTACTTC.